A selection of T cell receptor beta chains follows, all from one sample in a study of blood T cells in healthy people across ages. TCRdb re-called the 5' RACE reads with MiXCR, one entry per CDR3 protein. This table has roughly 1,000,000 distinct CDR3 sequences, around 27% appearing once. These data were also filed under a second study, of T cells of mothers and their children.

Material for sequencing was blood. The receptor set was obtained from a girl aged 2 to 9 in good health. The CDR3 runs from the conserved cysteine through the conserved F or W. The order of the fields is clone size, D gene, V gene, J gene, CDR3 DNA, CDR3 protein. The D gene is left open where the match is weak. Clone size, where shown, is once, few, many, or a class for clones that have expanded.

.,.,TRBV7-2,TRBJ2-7,TGTGCCAGCAGCTTTTTCGGTCTGGGCTTCAGTTACGAGCAGTACTTC,CASSFFGLGFSYEQYF
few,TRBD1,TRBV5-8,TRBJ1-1,TGTGCCAGCAGCTTGGGACAGGGAGGGGTAATGAACACTGAAGCTTTCTTT,CASSLGQGGVMNTEAFF
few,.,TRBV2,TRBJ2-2,TGTGCCAGCACCATAGACCTCGTCACCGGGGAGCTGTTTTTT,CASTIDLVTGELFF
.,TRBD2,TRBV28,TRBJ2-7,TGTGCCAGCAGTCCGCGGACTAGCGGACCCTACGAGCAGTACTTC,CASSPRTSGPYEQYF
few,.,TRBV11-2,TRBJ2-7,TGTGCCAGCAGCCCCCGGTTCATGGGGGGCTCCTACGAGCAGTACTTC,CASSPRFMGGSYEQYF
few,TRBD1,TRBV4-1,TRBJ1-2,TGCGCCAGCAGCCATCCCCAGGGACAGGGGGCGGGTAAATATGGCTACACCTTC,CASSHPQGQGAGKYGYTF
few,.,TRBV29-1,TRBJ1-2,TGCAGCGTTGAAGGGACCGGGGTTGGCTACACCTTC,CSVEGTGVGYTF
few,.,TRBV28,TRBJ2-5,TGTGCCAGCAGTTTCCAGACCCAGTACTTC,CASSFQTQYF
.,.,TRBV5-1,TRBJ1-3,TGCGCCAGCAGCTTGGACAACACCATATATTTT,CASSLDNTIYF
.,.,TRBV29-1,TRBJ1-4,TGCAGCGTTGTCGGGCAGGGAGGGGAAAAACTGTTTTTT,CSVVGQGGEKLFF
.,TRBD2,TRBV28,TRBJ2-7,TGTGCCAGCACCGGGGCCCTAGCGGGCGAGCAGTACTTC,CASTGALAGEQYF
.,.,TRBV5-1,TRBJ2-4,TGCGCCAGCAGCTTATTCGGGCACCAAGCATGGGACATTCAGTACTTC,CASSLFGHQAWDIQYF
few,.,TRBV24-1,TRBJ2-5,TGTGCCACCAGTGACGATCCCAGGGGTGGCGAGACCCAGTACTTC,CATSDDPRGGETQYF
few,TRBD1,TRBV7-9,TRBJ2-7,TGTGCCAGCAGCAAGCACCCAGGGGGCGAGCAGTACTTC,CASSKHPGGEQYF
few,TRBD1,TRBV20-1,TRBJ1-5,TGCAGCCTAGGACAGGCGTTGAGGGGATCCAATCAGCCCCAGCATTTT,CSLGQALRGSNQPQHF
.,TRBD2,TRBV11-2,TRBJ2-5,TGTGCCAGCAGACAGAGCGGGGGGCCCGCTGGGACCCAGTACTTC,CASRQSGGPAGTQYF
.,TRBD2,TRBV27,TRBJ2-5,TGTGCCAGCAGTCACTACTCTTTCTGGAGTAGCGGGGGGTCGCAAGAGACCCAGTACTTC,CASSHYSFWSSGGSQETQYF
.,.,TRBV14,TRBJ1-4,TGTGCCAGCAGCCATCGGACAGCCCCTAATGAAAAACTGTTTTTT,CASSHRTAPNEKLFF
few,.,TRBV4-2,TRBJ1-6,TGTGCCAGCAGCCAAGATGTCCCTCATTCACCCCTCCACTTT,CASSQDVPHSPLHF
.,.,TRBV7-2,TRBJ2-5,TGTGCCAGCAGCTCCCATCCAGGGGTTATGGAGACCCAGTACTTC,CASSSHPGVMETQYF
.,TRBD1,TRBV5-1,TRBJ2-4,TGCGCCAGCAGCCCGACAGGGCCCAGTGGAAACATTCAGTACTTC,CASSPTGPSGNIQYF
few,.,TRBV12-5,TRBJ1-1,TGTGCTAGTGGTTACGACAGCATGAACACTGAAGCTTTCTTT,CASGYDSMNTEAFF
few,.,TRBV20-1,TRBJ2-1,TGCAGTGCACCGCTAGGGGGTCTTGCGGGGCCGACCTACAATGAGCAGTTCTTC,CSAPLGGLAGPTYNEQFF
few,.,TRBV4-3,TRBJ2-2,TGCGCCAGCTCAGGGTGGACCGGGGAGCTGTTTTTT,CASSGWTGELFF
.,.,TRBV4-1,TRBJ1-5,TGCGCCAGCAGCCCCGCCAACCGGGGAAGCAATCAGCCCCAGCATTTT,CASSPANRGSNQPQHF
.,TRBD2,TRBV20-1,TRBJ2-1,TGCAGTGCTAGAGATAGGGCTAGCGGGAGGGCCAATGAGCAGTTCTTC,CSARDRASGRANEQFF
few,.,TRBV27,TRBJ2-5,TGTGCCAGCAGTGCCCTCCTCCAAGAGACCCAGTACTTC,CASSALLQETQYF
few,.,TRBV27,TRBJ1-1,TGTGCCAGCAGTTCGGGGGAGTGGGCTTTCTTT,CASSSGEWAFF
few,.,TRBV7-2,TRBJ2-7,TGTGCCAGCAGCTTACGGGGCGGGATGAGGGACGAGCAGTACTTC,CASSLRGGMRDEQYF
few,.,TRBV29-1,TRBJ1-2,TGCAGCGTTGGCCCGAACTATGGCTACACCTTC,CSVGPNYGYTF
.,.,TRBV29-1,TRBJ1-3,TGCAGCGTTGTCCCAGGGGCTGGAAACACCATATATTTT,CSVVPGAGNTIYF
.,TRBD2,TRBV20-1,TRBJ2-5,TGCAGTGCTAGTCGAAGTAGCGGGGGGGCCGGGGAGACCCAGTACTTC,CSASRSSGGAGETQYF
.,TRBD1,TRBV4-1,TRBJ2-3,TGCGCCAGCAGCCAAGGGGGACAGGGGCCGGAGTATACGCAGTATTTT,CASSQGGQGPEYTQYF
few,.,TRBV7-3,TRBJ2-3,TGTGCCAGCAGCTTAAGTACCTACACAGATACGCAGTATTTT,CASSLSTYTDTQYF
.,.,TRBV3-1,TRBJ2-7,TGTGCCAGCAGCCAAGACACGGATACCTACGAGCAGTACTTC,CASSQDTDTYEQYF
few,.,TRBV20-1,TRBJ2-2,TGCAGTGCCTCACAAGGGGTATCCGGGGAGCTGTTTTTT,CSASQGVSGELFF
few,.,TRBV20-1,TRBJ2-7,TGCAGTGCTAGAGATACGGAGGGATACTCCTACGAGCAGTACTTC,CSARDTEGYSYEQYF
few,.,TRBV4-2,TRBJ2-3,TGTGCCAGCAGCCAAGACGACACAGATACGCAGTATTTT,CASSQDDTDTQYF
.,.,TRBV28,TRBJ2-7,TGTGCCGGCAGTCTGGACCCCTGCGAGCAGTACTTC,CAGSLDPCEQYF
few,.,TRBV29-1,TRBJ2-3,TGCAGCGTTTTTAAGGGGGACAAAGCAGATACGCAGTATTTT,CSVFKGDKADTQYF
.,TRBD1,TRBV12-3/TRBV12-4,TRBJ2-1,TGTGCCGGGGGTCTACAGGGGCCCCCCTACAATGAGCAGTTCTTC,CAGGLQGPPYNEQFF
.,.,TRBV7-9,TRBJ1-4,TGTGCCAGCAGCCTAAACCCGCTGGATGAAAAACTGTTTTTT,CASSLNPLDEKLFF